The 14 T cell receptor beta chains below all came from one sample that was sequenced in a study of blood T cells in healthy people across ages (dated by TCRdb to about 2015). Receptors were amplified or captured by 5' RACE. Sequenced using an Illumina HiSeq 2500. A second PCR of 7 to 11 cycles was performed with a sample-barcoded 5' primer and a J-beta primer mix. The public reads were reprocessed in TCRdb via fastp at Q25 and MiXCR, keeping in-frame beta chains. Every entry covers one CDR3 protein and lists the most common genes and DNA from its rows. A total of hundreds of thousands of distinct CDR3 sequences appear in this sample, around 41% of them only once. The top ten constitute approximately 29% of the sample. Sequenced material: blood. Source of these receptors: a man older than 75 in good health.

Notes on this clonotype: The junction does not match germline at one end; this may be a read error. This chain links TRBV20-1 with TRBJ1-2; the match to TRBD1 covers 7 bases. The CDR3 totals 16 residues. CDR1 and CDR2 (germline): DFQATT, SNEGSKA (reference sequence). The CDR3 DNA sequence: TGCAGTACCGTCGGGGCACAGGGGCGCACTAACTATGGTTACACCTTC. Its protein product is CSTVGAQGRTNYGYTF.

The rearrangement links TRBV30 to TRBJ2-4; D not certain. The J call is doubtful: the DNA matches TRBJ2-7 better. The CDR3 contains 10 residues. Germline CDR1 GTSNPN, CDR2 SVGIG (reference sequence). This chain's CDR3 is CALLQDEQYF. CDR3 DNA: TGTGCCCTCCTGCAGGACGAGCAGTACTTC.

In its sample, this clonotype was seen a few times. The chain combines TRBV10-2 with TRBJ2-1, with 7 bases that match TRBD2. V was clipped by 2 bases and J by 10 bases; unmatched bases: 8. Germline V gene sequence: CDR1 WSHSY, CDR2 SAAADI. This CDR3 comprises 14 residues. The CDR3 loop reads CASSEQAIAGEQFF. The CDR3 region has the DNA TGCGCCAGCAGTGAGCAGGCGATAGCGGGCGAGCAGTTCTTC.

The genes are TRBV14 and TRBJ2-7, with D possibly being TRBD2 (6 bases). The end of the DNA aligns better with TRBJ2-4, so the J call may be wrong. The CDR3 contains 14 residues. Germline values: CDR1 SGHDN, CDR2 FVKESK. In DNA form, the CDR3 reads TGTGCCACCGTGGGGGGTTTAGCCAAAAACATTCAGTACTTC. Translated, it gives CATVGGLAKNIQYF.

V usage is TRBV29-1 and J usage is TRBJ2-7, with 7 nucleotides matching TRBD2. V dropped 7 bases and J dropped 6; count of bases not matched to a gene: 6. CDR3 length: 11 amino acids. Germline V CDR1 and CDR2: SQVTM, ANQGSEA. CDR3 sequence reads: CSASQRGEQYF. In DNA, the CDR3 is TGCAGCGCCTCACAGCGGGGCGAGCAGTACTTC.

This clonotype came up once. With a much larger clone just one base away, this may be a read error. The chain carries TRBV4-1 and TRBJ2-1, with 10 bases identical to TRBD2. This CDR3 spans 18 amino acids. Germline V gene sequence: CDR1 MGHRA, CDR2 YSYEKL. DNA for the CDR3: TGCGCCGGCAGCCAAGAAATGGATAGCGGGGGGTATTACAATGAGCAGTTCTTC. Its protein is CAGSQEMDSGGYYNEQFF.

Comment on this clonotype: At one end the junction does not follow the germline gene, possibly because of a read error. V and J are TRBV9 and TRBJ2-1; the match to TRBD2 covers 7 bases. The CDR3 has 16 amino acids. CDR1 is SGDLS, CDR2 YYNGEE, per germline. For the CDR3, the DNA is TGTGCCAGCAGCGCAGTAGCTAGCGGAGCGTACAATGAACAGTTCTTC. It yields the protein CASSAVASGAYNEQFF.

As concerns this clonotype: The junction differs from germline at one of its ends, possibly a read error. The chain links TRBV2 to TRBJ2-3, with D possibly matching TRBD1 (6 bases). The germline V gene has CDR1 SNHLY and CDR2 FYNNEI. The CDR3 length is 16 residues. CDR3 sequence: CASSLNRVRSTDTQYF. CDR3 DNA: TGCGCCAGCAGTTTAAACAGGGTTCGGAGCACAGATACGCAGTATTTT.

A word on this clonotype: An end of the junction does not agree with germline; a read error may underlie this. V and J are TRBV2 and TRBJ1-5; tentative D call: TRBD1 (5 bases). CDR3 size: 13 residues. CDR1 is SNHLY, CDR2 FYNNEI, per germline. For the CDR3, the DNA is TGTGCCGGCAGTGGGGGAATAAGTCAGCCCCAGCATTTT. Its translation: CAGSGGISQPQHF.

The CDR3, as DNA: TGTGCCAGCAGCCAAGCCGACGTTTCGGAAGGAAACACCATATATTTT. It specifies CASSQADVSEGNTIYF. The rearrangement joins TRBV3-1 to TRBJ1-3; no clear D. V lost 1 base to trimming and J lost 4 bases, with 14 bases between them. CDR1 is LGHDT and CDR2 is YNNKEL in the germline V gene (reference sequence). This CDR3 is built from 16 residues.

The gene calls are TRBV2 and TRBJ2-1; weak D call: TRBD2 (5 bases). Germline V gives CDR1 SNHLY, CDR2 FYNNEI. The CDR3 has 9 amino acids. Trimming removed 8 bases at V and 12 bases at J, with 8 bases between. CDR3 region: CASGGWQFF. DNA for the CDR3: TGTGCCAGCGGCGGGTGGCAGTTCTTC.

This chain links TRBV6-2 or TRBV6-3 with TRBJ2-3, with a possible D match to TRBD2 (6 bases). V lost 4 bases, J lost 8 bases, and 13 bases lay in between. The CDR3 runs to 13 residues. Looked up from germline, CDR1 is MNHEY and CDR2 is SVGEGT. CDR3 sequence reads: CASSSANGGTQYF. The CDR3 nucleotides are TGTGCCAGCAGTTCGGCGAACGGGGGTACGCAGTATTTT.

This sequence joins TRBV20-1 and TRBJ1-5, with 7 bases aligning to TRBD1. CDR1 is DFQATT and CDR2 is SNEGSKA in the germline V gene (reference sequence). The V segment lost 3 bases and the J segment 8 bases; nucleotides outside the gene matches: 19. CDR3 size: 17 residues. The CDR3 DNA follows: TGCAGTGCTAGGGGACAGTTCCCCCAAGTGGTCGGGGAGCCCCAGCATTTT. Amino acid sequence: CSARGQFPQVVGEPQHF.

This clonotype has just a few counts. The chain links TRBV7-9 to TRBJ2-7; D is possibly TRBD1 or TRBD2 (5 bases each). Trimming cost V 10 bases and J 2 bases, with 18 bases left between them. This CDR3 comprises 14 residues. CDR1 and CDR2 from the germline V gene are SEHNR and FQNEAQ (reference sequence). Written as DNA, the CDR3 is TGTGCCAACAGTTATGACAGAGGGACCTACGAGCAGTACTTC. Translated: CANSYDRGTYEQYF.